The clone carrying this T cell receptor beta chain was observed a single time. The CDR3 length is 15 residues. CDR1 MDHEN and CDR2 SYDVKM come from the germline V gene. Trimming shortened V by 10 bases and J by 2 bases, and 18 bases separated the two germline ends. Using immunoSEQ multiplex PCR, the repertoire was profiled, and TCRdb retains in-frame clones only, with some absent. The data show more than 45,000 clones, with 85% to 90% seen just once and 7.4% held by the top ten. The data derive from a study of blood T cell repertoires in COVID-19. The sequence was obtained from a human donor with active COVID-19. The donor label of this sample is uncertain. The specimen was peripheral blood. The chain uses TRBV28 and TRBJ2-4; no firm D call. CDR3 nucleotides: TGTGCCACCTCGGAGACGGTCCCAACCAAAAACATTCAGTACTTC. Protein: CATSETVPTKNIQYF.